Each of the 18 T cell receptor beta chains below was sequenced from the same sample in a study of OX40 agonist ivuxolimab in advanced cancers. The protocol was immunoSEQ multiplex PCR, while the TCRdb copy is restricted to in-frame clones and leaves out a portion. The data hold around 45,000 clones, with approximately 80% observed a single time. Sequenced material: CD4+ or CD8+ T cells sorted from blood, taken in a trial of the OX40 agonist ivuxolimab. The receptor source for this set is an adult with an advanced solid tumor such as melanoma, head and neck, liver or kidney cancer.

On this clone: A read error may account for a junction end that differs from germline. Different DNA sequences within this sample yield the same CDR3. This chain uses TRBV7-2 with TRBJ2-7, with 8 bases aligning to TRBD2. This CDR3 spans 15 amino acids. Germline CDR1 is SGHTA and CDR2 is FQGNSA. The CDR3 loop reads CASSFRGLESHEQYF. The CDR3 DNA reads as TGTGCCAGCAGCTTCCGGGGACTAGAGAGTCACGAGCAATACTTC.

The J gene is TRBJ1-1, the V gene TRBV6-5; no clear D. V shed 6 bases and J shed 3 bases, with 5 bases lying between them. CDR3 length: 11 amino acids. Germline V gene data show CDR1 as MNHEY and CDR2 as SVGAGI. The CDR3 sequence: CASSPDTEAFF. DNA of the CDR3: TGTGCCAGCAGCCCCGACACTGAAGCTTTCTTT.

CDR3 in amino acids: CASSLGWAGSSDTQYF. The DNA for the CDR3 is TGTGCCAGCAGTTTAGGGTGGGCAGGGTCGTCAGATACGCAGTATTTT. The V call is TRBV28, the J call TRBJ2-3, with a weak D call TRBD1 (5 bases). Looked up from germline, CDR1 is MDHEN and CDR2 is SYDVKM. Deletions cut 2 bases from V and 4 bases from J, with 16 bases between. The CDR3 is made up of 16 amino acids.

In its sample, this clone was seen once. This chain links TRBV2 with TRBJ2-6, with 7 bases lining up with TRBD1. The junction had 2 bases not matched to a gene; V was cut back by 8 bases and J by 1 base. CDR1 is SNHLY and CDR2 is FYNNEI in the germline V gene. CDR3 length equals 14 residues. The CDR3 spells CASLQGSGANVLTF. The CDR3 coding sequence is TGTGCCAGCTTACAGGGGTCTGGGGCCAACGTCCTGACTTTC.

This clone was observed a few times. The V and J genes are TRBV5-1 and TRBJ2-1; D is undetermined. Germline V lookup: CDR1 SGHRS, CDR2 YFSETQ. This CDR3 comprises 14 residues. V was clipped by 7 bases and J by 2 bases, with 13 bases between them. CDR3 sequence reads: CASSLPPPYNEQFF. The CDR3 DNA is TGCGCCAGCTCCCTTCCCCCCCCCTACAATGAGCAGTTCTTC.

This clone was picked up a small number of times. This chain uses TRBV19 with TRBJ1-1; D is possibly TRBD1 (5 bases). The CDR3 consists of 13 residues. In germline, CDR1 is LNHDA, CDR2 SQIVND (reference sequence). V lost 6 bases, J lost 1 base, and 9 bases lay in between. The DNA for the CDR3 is TGTGCCAGTAGGGAAACAGGGAACACTGAAGCTTTCTTT. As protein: CASRETGNTEAFF.

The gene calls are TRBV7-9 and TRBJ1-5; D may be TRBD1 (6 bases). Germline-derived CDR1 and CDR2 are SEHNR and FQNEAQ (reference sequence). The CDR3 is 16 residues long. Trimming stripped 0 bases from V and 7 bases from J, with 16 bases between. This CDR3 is CASSLAHGAGEQPQHF. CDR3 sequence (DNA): TGTGCCAGCAGCTTAGCGCACGGGGCAGGGGAACAGCCCCAGCATTTT.

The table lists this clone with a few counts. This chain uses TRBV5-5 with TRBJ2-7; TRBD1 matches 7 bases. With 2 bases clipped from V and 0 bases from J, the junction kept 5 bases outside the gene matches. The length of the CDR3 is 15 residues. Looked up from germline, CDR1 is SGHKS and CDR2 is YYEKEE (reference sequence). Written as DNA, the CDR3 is TGTGCCAGCAGCTTAACAGGACAGGCCTCCTACGAGCAGTACTTC. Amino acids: CASSLTGQASYEQYF. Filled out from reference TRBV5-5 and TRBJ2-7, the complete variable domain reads DAGVTQSPTHLIKTRGQQVTLRCSPISGHKSVSWYQQVLGQGPQFIFQYYEKEERGRGNFPDRFSARQFPNYSSELNVNALLLGDSALYLCASSLTGQASYEQYFGPGTRLTVT.

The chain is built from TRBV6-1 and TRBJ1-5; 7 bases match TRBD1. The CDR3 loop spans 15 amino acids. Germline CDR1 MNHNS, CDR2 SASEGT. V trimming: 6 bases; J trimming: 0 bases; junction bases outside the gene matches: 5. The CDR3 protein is CASSDQGGSNQPQHF. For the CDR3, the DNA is TGTGCCAGCAGCGATCAGGGGGGTAGCAATCAGCCCCAGCATTTT.

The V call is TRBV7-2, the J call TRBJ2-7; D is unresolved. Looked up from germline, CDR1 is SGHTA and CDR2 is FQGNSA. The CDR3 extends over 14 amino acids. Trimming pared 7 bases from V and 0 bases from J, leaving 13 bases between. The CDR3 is CASKTVPASYEQYF. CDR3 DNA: TGTGCCAGCAAGACCGTCCCCGCCTCCTACGAGCAGTACTTC. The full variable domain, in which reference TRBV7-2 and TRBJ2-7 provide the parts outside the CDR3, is GAGVSQSPSNKVTEKGKDVELRCDPISGHTALYWYRQSLGQGLEFLIYFQGNSAPDKSGLPSDRFSAERTGGSVSTLTIQRTQQEDSAVYLCASKTVPASYEQYFGPGTRLTVT.

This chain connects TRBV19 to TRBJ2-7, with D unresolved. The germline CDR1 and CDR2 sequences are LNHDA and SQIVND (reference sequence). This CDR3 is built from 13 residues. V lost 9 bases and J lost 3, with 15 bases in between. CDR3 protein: CASSGVLGYEQYF. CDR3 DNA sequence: TGTGCCAGCAGTGGGGTCTTAGGCTACGAGCAGTACTTC. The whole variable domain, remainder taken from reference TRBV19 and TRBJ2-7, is DGGITQSPKYLFRKEGQNVTLSCEQNLNHDAMYWYRQDPGQGLRLIYYSQIVNDFQKGDIAEGYSVSREKKESFPLTVTSAQKNPTAFYLCASSGVLGYEQYFGPGTRLTVT.

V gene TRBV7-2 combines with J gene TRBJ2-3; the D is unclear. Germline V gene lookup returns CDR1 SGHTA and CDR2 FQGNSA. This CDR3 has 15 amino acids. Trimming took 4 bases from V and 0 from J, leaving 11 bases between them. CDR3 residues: CASSSKAVSTDTQYF. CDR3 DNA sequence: TGTGCCAGCAGCTCTAAGGCAGTTAGCACAGATACGCAGTATTTT.

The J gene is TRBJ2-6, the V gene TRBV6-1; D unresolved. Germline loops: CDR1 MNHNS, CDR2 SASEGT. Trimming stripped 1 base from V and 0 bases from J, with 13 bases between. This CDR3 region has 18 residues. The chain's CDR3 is CASSEGLGLSSGANVLTF. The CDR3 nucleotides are TGTGCCAGCAGTGAAGGGCTGGGCCTCAGCTCTGGGGCCAACGTCCTGACTTTC.

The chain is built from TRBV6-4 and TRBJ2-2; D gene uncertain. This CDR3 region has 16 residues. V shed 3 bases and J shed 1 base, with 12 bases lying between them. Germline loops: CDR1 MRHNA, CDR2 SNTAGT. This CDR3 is CASSDPPWGNTGELFF. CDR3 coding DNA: TGTGCCAGCAGTGATCCCCCTTGGGGGAACACCGGGGAGCTGTTTTTT.

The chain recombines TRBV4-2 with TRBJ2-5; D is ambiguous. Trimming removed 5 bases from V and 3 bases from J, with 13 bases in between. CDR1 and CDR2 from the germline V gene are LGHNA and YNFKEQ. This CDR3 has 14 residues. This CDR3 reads CASSLEESEETQYF. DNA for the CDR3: TGTGCCAGCAGCTTAGAGGAAAGCGAAGAGACCCAGTACTTC.

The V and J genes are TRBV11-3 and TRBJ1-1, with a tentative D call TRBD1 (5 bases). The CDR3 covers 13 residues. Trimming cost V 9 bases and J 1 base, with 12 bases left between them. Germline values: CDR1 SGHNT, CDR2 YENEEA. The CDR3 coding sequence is TGTGCCAGTGGGGCAGGCAGGAACACTGAAGCTTTCTTT. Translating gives CASGAGRNTEAFF.

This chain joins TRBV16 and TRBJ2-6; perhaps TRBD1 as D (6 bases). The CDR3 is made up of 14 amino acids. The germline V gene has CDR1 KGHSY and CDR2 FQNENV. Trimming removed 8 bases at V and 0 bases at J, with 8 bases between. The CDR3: CASQGISGANVLTF. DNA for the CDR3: TGTGCCAGCCAGGGGATCTCTGGGGCCAACGTCCTGACTTTC.

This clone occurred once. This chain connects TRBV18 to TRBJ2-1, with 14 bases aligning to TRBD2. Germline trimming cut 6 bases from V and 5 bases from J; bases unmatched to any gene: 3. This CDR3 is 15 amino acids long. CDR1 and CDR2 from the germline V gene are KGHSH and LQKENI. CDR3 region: CASSGTSGSHNEQFF. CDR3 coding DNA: TGTGCCAGCTCGGGGACTAGCGGGAGCCACAATGAGCAGTTCTTC.